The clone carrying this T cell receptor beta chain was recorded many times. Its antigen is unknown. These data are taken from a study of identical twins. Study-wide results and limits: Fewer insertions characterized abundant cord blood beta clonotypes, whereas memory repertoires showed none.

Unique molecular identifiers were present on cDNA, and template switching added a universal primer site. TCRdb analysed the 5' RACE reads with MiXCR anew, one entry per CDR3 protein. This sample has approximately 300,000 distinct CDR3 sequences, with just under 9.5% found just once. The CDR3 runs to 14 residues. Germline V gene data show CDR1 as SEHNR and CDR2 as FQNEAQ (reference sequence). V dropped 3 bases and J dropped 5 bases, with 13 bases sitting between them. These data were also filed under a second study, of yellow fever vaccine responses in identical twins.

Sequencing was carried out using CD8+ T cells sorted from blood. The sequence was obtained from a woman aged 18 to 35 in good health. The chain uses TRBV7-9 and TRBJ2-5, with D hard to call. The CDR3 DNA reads TGTGCCAGCAGCTTTAGGGTGGATCGGGAGACCCAGTACTTC. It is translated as CASSFRVDRETQYF.